This T cell receptor beta chain is drawn from a study of T cell clusters in autoimmune cytopenias. TRB was amplified from roughly 250 ng of peripheral blood genomic DNA per sample. TRB rearrangements were amplified by touch-down multiplex PCR with mixed TRB-A/B primers. TCRdb reanalyzed the multiplex PCR reads, giving one entry per CDR3 protein sequence and no DNA. Its clone listing holds some 11,000 distinct CDR3 sequences. The CDR3 extends over 14 amino acids. The sequenced sample consisted of peripheral blood. The source is a human donor with an autoimmune cytopenia or autoimmune hepatitis (not recorded which). The chain carries TRBV12-3 or TRBV12-4 and TRBJ1-6; with no DNA, the TCRdb D assignment of TRBD1 cannot be verified. CDR3: CASSPPGADSPLHF.